This T cell receptor (beta chain) emerged from a study of cytomegalovirus exposure and HLA in healthy donors. Concerning this clone itself: Its cognate antigen is unknown.

General study points: Later analysis associated a missense DCLRE1C variant with TCR beta V- and J-gene trimming. Most TCR sequences showed up rarely, but some public TCRs showed up in many donors. It was about 180 TCR beta chains that were listed as cytomegalovirus-associated. Upon later analysis, TCR association rates were observed to vary by HLA locus, being highest for DRB1 and lowest for HLA-C.

Germline-derived CDR1 and CDR2 are LNHDA and SQIVND (reference sequence). The CDR3 runs 14 residues. Trimming took 7 bases from V and 2 from J, leaving 14 bases between them. PCR employed 60 Vbeta and 13 Jbeta primers. This table comes from immunoSEQ multiplex PCR, and its TCRdb copy is limited to in-frame clones, with some not included. The sample holds about 120,000 clones, around 61% seen once. The chain combines TRBV19 with TRBJ1-2; no reliable D call. The TCR sequence derives from a woman in her twenties or thirties in good health and CMV-seronegative. The sample was PBMCs. The CDR3 here is CASTLARRNYGYTF. The CDR3 bases are TGTGCCAGTACCCTTGCCAGGAGGAACTATGGCTACACCTTC.